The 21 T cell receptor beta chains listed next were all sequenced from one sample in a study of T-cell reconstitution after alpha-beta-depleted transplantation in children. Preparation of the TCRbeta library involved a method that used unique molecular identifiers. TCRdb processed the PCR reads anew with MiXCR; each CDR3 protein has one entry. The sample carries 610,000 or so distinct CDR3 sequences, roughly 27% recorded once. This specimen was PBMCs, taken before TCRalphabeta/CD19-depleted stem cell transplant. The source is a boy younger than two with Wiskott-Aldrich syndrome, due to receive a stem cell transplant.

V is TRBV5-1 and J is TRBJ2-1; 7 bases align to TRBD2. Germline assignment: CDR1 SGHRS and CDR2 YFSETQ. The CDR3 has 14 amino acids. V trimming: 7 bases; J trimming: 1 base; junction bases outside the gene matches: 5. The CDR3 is CASGEGCSYNEQFF. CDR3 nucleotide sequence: TGCGCCAGCGGGGAGGGTTGTTCCTACAATGAGCAGTTCTTC.

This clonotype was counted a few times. In nucleotides, the CDR3 is TGTGCCACCAGCAGAGATCAGCAGGGATACAATGAGCAGTTCTTC. It specifies CATSRDQQGYNEQFF. The chain has TRBV15 and TRBJ2-1, with D possibly matching TRBD1 (5 bases). Germline V gene sequence: CDR1 LNHNV, CDR2 YYDKDF (reference sequence). This CDR3 spans 15 amino acids. Trimming pared 0 bases from V and 4 bases from J, leaving 10 bases between.

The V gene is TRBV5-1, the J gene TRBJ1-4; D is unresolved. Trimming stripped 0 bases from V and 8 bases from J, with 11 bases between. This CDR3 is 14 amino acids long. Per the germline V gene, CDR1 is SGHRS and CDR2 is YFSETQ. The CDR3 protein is CASSLDPRGEKLFF. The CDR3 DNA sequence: TGCGCCAGCAGCTTGGACCCACGGGGAGAAAAACTGTTTTTT. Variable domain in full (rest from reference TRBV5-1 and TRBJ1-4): KAGVTQTPRYLIKTRGQQVTLSCSPISGHRSVSWYQQTPGQGLQFLFEYFSETQRNKGNFPGRFSGRQFSNSRSEMNVSTLELGDSALYLCASSLDPRGEKLFFGSGTQLSVL.

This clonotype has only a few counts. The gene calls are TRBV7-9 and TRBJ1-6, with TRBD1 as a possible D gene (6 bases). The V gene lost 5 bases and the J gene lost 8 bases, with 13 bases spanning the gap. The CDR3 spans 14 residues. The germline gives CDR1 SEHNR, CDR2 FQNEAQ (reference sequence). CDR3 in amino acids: CASSLQGLDSPLHF. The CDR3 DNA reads TGTGCCAGCAGCCTCCAGGGGTTGGATTCACCCCTCCACTTT. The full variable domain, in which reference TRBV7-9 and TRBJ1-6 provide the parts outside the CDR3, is DTGVSQNPRHKITKRGQNVTFRCDPISEHNRLYWYRQTLGQGPEFLTYFQNEAQLEKSRLLSDRFSAERPKGSFSTLEIQRTEQGDSAMYLCASSLQGLDSPLHFGNGTRLTVT.

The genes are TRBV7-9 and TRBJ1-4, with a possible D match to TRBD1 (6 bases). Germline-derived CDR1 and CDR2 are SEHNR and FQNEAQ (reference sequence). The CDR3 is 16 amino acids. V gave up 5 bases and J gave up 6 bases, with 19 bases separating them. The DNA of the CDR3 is TGTGCCAGCAGCGAAGTCCGGACAGAACGGGATGAAAAACTGTTTTTT. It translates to CASSEVRTERDEKLFF.

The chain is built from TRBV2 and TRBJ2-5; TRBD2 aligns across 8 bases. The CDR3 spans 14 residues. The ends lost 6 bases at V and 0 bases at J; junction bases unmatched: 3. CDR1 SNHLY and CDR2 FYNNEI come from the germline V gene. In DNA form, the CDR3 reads TGTGCCAGCAGGATTAGCGGGAACCAAGAGACCCAGTACTTC. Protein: CASRISGNQETQYF.

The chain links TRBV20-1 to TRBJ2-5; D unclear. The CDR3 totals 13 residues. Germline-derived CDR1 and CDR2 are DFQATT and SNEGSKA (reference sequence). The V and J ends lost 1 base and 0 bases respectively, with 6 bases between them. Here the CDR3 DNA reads TGCAGTGCTAGAGGGAGCAACCAAGAGACCCAGTACTTC. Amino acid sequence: CSARGSNQETQYF.

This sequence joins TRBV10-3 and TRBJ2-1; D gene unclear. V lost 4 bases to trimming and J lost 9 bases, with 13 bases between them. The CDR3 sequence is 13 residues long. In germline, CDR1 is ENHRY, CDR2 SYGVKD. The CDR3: CAISVFLGGEQFF. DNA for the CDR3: TGTGCCATCAGTGTATTTTTAGGCGGTGAGCAGTTCTTC.

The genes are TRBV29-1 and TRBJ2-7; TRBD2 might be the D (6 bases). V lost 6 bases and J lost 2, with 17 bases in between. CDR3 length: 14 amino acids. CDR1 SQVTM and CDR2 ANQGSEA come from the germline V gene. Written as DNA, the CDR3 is TGCAGCGTACGTCCGGACGGGAGAACCTACGAGCAGTACTTC. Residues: CSVRPDGRTYEQYF.

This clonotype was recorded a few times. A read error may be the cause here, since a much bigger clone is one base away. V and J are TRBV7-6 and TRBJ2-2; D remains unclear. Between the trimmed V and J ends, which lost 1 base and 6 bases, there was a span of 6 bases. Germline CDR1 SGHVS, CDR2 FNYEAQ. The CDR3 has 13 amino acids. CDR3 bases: TGTGCCAGCAGCTTAGTGGAGCCCGGGGAGCTGTTTTTT. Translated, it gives CASSLVEPGELFF.

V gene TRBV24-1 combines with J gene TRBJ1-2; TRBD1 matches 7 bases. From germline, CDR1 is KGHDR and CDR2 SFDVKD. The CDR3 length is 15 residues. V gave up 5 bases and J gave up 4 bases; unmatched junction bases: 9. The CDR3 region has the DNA TGTGCCACCAGTGCCCCCCCGGGACAGCTCTATGGCTACACCTTC. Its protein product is CATSAPPGQLYGYTF.

The CDR3 coding sequence is TGCGCCAGCAGCTTGTGGCTGGTACAGCGAGCTAACTATGGCTACACCTTC. Translated: CASSLWLVQRANYGYTF. The J gene is TRBJ1-2, the V gene TRBV5-1, with D uncertain. Per the germline V gene, CDR1 is SGHRS and CDR2 is YFSETQ. V dropped 1 base and J dropped 0 bases, with 16 bases sitting between them. The CDR3 sequence is 17 residues long. Full variable domain (remainder filled in from reference TRBV5-1 and TRBJ1-2): KAGVTQTPRYLIKTRGQQVTLSCSPISGHRSVSWYQQTPGQGLQFLFEYFSETQRNKGNFPGRFSGRQFSNSRSEMNVSTLELGDSALYLCASSLWLVQRANYGYTFGSGTRLTVV.

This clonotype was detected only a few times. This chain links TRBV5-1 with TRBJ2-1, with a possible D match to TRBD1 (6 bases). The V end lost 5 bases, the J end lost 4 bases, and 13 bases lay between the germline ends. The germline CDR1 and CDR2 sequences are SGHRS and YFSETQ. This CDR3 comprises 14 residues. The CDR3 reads CASRTLDSYNEQFF. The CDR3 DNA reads TGCGCCAGCAGAACCCTGGACAGTTACAATGAGCAGTTCTTC.

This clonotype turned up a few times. Written as DNA, the CDR3 is TGCAGTGCTACCCGGTTAGCGGGAGGCGACAATGAGCAGTTCTTC. Residues: CSATRLAGGDNEQFF. The chain uses TRBV20-1 and TRBJ2-1; the match to TRBD2 covers 10 bases. The J segment lost 5 bases and the V segment lost 4 bases, leaving 8 bases of the junction unmatched. This CDR3 contains 15 residues. Germline assignment: CDR1 DFQATT and CDR2 SNEGSKA (reference sequence).

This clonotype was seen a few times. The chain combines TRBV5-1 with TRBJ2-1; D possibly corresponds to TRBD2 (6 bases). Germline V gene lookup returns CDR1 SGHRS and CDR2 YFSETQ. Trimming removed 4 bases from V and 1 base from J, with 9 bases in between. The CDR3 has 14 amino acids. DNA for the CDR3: TGCGCCAGCAGCACGGGACTGTCCTACAATGAGCAGTTCTTC. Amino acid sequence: CASSTGLSYNEQFF.

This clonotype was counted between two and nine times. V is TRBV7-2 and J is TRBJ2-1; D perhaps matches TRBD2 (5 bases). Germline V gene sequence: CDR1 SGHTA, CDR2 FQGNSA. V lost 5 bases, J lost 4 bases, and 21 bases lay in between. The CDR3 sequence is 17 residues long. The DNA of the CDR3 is TGTGCCAGCAGCGCCACGACTACGTCGGGATCTTACAATGAGCAGTTCTTC. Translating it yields CASSATTTSGSYNEQFF.

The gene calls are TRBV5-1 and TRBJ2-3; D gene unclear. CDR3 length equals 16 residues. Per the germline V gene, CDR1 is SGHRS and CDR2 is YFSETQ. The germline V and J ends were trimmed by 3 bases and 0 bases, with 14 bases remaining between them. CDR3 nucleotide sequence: TGCGCCAGCAGCTACGCGAGCAGAACTAGCACAGATACGCAGTATTTT. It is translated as CASSYASRTSTDTQYF. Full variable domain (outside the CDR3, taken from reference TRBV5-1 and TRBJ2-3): KAGVTQTPRYLIKTRGQQVTLSCSPISGHRSVSWYQQTPGQGLQFLFEYFSETQRNKGNFPGRFSGRQFSNSRSEMNVSTLELGDSALYLCASSYASRTSTDTQYFGPGTRLTVL.

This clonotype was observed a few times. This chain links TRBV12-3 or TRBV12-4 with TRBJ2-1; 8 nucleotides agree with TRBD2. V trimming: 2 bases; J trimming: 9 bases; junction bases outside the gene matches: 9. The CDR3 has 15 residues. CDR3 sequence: CASSLFGTSLGEQFF. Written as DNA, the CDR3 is TGTGCCAGCAGTTTATTTGGGACTAGTCTGGGTGAGCAGTTCTTC.

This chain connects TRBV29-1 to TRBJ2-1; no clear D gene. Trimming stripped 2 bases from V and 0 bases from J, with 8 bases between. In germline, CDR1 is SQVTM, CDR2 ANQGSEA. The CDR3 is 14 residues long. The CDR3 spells CSVEPPSSYNEQFF. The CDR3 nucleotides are TGCAGCGTTGAACCTCCAAGCTCCTACAATGAGCAGTTCTTC.

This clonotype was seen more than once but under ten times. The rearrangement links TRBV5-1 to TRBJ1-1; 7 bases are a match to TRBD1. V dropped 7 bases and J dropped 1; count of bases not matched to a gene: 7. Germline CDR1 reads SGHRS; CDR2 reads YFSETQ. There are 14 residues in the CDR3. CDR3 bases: TGCGCCAGCCGCAGAGACAGGGCGAACACTGAAGCTTTCTTT. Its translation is CASRRDRANTEAFF.

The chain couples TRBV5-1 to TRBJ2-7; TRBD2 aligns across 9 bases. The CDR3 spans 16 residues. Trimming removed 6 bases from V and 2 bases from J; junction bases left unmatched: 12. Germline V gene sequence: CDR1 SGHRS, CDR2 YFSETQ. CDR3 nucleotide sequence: TGCGCCAGCATCAGCTTACCGGGACTAGCCCCCTACGAGCAGTACTTC. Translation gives CASISLPGLAPYEQYF.